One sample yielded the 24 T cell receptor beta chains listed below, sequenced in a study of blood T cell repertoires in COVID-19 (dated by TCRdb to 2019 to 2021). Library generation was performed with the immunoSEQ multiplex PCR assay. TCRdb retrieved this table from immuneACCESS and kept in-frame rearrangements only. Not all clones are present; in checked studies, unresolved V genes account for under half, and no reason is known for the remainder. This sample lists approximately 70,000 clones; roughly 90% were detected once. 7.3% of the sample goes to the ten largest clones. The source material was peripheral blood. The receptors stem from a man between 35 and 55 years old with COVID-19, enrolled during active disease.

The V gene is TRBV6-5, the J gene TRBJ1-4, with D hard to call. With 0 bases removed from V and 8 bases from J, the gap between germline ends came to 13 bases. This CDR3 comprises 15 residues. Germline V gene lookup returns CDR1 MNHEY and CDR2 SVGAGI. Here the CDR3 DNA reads TGTGCCAGCAGTTACTCGAGGCAGTCATACGAAAAACTGTTTTTT. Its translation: CASSYSRQSYEKLFF.

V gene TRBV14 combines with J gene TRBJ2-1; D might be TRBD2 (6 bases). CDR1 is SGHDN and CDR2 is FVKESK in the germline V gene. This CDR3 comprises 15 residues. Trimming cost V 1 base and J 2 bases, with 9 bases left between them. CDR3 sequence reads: CASSQVAGTYNEQFF. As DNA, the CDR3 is TGTGCCAGCAGCCAAGTTGCGGGAACCTACAATGAGCAGTTCTTC.

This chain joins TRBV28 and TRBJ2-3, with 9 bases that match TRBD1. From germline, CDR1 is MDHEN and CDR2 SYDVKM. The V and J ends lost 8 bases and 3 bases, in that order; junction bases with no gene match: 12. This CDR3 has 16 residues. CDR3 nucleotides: TGTGCCAGCGGCCCGACTCCGGGACAGGGAACAGATACGCAGTATTTT. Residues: CASGPTPGQGTDTQYF. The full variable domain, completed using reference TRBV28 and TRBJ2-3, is DVKVTQSSRYLVKRTGEKVFLECVQDMDHENMFWYRQDPGLGLRLIYFSYDVKMKEKGDIPEGYSVSREKKERFSLILESASTNQTSMYLCASGPTPGQGTDTQYFGPGTRLTVL.

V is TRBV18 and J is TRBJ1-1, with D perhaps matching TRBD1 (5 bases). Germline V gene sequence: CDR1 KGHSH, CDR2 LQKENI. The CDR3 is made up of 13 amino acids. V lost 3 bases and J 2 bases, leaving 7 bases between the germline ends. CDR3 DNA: TGTGCCAGCTCACCCGACAGTAACACTGAAGCTTTCTTT. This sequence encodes CASSPDSNTEAFF.

The CDR3 sequence: CASSPRSLVEGVAEAFF. The CDR3 DNA reads as TGTGCCAGCTCACCGAGATCGTTGGTAGAGGGGGTCGCTGAAGCTTTCTTT. V usage is TRBV18 and J usage is TRBJ1-1, with a tentative D call TRBD1 (6 bases). Germline values: CDR1 KGHSH, CDR2 LQKENI. V gave up 3 bases and J gave up 6 bases, with 23 bases separating them. The length of the CDR3 is 17 residues.

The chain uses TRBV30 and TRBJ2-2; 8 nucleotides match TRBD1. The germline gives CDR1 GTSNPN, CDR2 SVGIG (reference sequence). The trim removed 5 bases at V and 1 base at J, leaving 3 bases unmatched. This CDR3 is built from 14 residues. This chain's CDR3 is CAWGGTGNTGELFF. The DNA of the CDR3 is TGTGCCTGGGGCGGGACAGGGAACACCGGGGAGCTGTTTTTT.

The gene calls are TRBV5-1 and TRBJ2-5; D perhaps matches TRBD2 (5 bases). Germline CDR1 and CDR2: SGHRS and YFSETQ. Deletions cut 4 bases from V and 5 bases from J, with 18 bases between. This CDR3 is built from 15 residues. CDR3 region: CASSRRPGTFETQYF. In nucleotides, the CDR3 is TGCGCCAGCAGCCGTCGTCCGGGAACCTTTGAGACCCAGTACTTC.

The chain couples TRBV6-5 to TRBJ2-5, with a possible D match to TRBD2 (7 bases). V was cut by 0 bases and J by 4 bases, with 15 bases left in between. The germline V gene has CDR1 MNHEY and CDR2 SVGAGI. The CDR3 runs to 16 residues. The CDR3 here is CASSYSGGPGGETQYF. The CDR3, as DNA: TGTGCCAGCAGTTACTCGGGGGGGCCTGGTGGAGAGACCCAGTACTTC.

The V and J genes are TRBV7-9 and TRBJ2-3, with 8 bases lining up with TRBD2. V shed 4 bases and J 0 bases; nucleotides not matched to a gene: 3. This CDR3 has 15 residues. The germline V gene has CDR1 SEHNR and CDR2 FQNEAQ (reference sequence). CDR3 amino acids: CASSYSSGSTDTQYF. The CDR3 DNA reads TGTGCCAGCAGCTACTCTAGCGGGAGCACAGATACGCAGTATTTT.

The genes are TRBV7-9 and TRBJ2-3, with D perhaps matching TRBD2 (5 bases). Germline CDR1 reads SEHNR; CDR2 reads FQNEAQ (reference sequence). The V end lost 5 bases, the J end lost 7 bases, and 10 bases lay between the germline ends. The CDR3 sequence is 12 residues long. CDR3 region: CASSEGWYTQYF. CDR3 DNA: TGTGCCAGCAGCGAGGGTTGGTATACGCAGTATTTT.

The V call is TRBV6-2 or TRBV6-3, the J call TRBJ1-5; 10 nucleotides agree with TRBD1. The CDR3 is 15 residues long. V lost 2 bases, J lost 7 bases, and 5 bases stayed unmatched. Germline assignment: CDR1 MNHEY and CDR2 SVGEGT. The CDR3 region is CASSYQTGGWQPQHF. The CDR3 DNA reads TGTGCCAGCAGTTACCAGACAGGGGGCTGGCAGCCCCAGCATTTT.

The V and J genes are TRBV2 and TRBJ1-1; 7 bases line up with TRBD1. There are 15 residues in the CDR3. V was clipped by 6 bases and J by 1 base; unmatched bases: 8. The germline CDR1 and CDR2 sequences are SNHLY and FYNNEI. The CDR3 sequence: CASRTLGQKNTEAFF. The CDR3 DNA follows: TGTGCCAGCAGAACCCTGGGACAGAAGAACACTGAAGCTTTCTTT. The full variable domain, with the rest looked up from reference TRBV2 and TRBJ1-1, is EPEVTQTPSHQVTQMGQEVILRCVPISNHLYFYWYRQILGQKVEFLVSFYNNEISEKSEIFDDQFSVERPDGSNFTLKIRSTKLEDSAMYFCASRTLGQKNTEAFFGQGTRLTVV.

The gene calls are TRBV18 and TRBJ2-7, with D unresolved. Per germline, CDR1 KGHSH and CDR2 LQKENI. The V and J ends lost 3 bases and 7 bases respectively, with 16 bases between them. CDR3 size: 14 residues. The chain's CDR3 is CASSPGTSGREQYF. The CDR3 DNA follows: TGTGCCAGCTCACCCGGCACTTCGGGTCGGGAGCAGTACTTC.

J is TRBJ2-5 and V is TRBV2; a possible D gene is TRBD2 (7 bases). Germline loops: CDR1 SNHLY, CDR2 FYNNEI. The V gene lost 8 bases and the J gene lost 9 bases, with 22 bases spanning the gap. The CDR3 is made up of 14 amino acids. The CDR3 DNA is TGTGCCAGCCGAGCCGGGGGGCCCCTTTGGGCCCAGTACTTC. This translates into CASRAGGPLWAQYF.

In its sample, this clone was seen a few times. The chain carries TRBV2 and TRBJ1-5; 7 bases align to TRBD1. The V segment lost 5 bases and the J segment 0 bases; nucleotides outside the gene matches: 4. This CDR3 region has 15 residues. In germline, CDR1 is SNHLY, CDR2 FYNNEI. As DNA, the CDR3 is TGTGCCAGCAGTCTACAGGGGTATAGCAATCAGCCCCAGCATTTT. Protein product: CASSLQGYSNQPQHF. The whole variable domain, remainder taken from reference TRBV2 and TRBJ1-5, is EPEVTQTPSHQVTQMGQEVILRCVPISNHLYFYWYRQILGQKVEFLVSFYNNEISEKSEIFDDQFSVERPDGSNFTLKIRSTKLEDSAMYFCASSLQGYSNQPQHFGDGTRLSIL.

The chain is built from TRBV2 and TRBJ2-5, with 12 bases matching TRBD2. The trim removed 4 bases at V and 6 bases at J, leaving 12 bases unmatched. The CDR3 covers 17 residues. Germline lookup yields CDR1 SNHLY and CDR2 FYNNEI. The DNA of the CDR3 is TGTGCCAGCAGTGTACTAGCGGGGGGCCCCACTTTGAAGACCCAGTACTTC. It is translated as CASSVLAGGPTLKTQYF.

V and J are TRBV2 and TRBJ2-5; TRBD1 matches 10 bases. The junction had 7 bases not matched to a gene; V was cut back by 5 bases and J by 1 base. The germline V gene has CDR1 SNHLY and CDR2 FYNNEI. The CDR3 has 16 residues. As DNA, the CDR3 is TGTGCCAGCAGTAATCGGGGGGACAGGGGCCAAGAGACCCAGTACTTC. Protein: CASSNRGDRGQETQYF.

The CDR3 DNA reads TGTGCCAGCAGCTTGAGCGGGGGGCGGGATACGCAGTATTTT. Its translation: CASSLSGGRDTQYF. This chain joins TRBV7-2 and TRBJ2-3; 9 positions match TRBD2. This CDR3 has 14 amino acids. The junction had 4 bases not matched to a gene; V was cut back by 3 bases and J by 6 bases. From germline, CDR1 is SGHTA and CDR2 FQGNSA.

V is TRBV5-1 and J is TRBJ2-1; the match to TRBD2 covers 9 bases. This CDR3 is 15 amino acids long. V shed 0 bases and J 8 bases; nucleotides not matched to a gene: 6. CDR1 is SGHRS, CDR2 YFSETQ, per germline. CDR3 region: CASSLGRGGLDEQFF. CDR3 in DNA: TGCGCCAGCAGCTTGGGGCGGGGGGGCCTCGATGAGCAGTTCTTC.

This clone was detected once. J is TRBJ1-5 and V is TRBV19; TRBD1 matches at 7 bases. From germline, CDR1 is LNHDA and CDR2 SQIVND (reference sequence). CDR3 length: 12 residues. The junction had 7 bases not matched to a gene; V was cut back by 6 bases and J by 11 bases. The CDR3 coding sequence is TGTGCCAGTAGGGGGGACAGCCAAACCCAGCATTTT. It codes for CASRGDSQTQHF. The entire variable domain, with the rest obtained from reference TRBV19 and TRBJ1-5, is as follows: DGGITQSPKYLFRKEGQNVTLSCEQNLNHDAMYWYRQDPGQGLRLIYYSQIVNDFQKGDIAEGYSVSREKKESFPLTVTSAQKNPTAFYLCASRGDSQTQHFGDGTRLSIL.

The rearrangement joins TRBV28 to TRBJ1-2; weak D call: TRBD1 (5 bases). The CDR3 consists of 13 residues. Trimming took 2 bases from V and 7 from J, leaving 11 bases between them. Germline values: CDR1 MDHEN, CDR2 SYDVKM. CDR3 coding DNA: TGTGCCAGCAGTTTAGGGGGAGGGATTGGCTACACCTTC. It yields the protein CASSLGGGIGYTF.

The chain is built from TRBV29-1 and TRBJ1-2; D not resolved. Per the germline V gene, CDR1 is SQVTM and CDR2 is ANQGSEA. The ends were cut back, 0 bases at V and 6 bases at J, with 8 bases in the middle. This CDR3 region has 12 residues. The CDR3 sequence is CSVEDREDGYTF. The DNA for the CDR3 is TGCAGCGTTGAAGATCGGGAGGATGGCTACACCTTC.

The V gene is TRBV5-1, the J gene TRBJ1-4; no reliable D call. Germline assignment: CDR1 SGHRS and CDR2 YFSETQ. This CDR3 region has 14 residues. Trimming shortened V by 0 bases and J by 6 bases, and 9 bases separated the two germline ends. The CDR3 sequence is CASSLGGQHEKLFF. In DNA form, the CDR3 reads TGCGCCAGCAGCTTGGGAGGTCAGCATGAAAAACTGTTTTTT.

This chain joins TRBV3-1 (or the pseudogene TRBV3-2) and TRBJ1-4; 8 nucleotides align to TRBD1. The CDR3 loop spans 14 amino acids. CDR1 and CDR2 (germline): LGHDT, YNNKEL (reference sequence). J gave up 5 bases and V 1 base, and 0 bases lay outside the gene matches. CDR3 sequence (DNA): TGTGCCAGCAGCCAAGGGACAGGGAATGAAAAACTGTTTTTT. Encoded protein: CASSQGTGNEKLFF.